This TCR beta chain was recovered during a study of cytomegalovirus exposure and HLA in healthy donors. Study information: Around 180 million T cells yielded 100 million or so unique TCR beta sequences in earlier analysis.

The CDR3 spans 17 residues. Trimming removed 3 bases from V and 1 base from J, with 16 bases in between. Germline loops: CDR1 LGHNA, CDR2 YSLEER. Findings of the study overall: Relative to the approximately 670-donor mean, N-insertions were reportedly fewer in an Asian-associated ancestry cluster in a later analysis. Certain indistinguishable V segments, among them TRBV6-2 and TRBV6-3, were excluded. After further analysis at a later stage, 16,951 TCR beta sequences were associated with HLA alleles at 0.05 false discovery rate.

On this clone: Its antigen is currently unknown.

PCR amplification relied on 60 Vbeta primers (plus 13 Jbeta primers). The data were produced by immunoSEQ multiplex PCR, yet TCRdb's version contains in-frame clones alone and is incomplete. The table records 70,000 to 90,000 clones, 60% to 75% of them present only once. Sequencing was performed on PBMCs. This TCR came from a man aged 40-55 years in good health and CMV-seropositive. V gene TRBV4-3 combines with J gene TRBJ1-3; weak D call: TRBD1 (6 bases). The CDR3 region has the DNA TGCGCCAGCAGCCAGGTCCCGGGACACGGTTCTGGAAACACCATATATTTT. Protein product: CASSQVPGHGSGNTIYF.